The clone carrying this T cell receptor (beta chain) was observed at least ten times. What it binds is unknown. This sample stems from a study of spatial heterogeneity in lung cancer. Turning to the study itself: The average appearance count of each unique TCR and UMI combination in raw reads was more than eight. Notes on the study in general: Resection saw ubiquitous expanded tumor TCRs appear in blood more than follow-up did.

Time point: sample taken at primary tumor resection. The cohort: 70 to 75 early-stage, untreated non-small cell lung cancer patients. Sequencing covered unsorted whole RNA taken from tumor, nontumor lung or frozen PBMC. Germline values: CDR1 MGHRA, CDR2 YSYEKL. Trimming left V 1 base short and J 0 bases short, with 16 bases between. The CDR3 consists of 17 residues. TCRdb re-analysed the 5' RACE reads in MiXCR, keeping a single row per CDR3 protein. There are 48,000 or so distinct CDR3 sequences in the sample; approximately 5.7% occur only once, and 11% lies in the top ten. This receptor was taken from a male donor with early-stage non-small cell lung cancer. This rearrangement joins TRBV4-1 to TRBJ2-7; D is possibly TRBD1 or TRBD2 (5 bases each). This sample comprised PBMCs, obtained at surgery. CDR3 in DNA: TGCGCCAGCAGCCAAGTCGGAACGGGGCCGGTCTCCTACGAGCAGTACTTC. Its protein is CASSQVGTGPVSYEQYF.